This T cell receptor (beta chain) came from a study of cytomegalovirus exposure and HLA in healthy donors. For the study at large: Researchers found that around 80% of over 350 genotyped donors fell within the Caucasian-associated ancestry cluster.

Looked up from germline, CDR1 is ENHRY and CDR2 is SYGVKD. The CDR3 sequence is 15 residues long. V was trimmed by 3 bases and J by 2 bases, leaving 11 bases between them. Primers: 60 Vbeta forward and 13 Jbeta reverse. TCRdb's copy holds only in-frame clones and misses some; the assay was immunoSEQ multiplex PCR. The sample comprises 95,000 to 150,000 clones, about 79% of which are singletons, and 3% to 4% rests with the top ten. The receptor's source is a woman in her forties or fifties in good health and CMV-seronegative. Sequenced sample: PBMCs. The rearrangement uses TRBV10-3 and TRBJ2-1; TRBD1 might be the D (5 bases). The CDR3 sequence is CAISDIDRPYNEQFF. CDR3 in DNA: TGTGCCATCAGTGACATTGACAGACCCTACAATGAGCAGTTCTTC.